This TCR beta chain originates from a study of blood T cell repertoires in COVID-19. Study at large: From the United States, Italy and Spain came samples of acute and convalescent COVID-19. In each case, the material was cDNA or gDNA derived from T cells, B-cell-depleted T cells, or PBMCs.

Trimming at V came to 3 bases and at J to 3 bases, leaving 4 bases not matched to a gene. The germline V gene has CDR1 LNHDA and CDR2 SQIVND (reference sequence). CDR3 length: 14 amino acids. Original processing notes: Reference gene primer amplification gave estimated nucleated cell counts. Produced via immunoSEQ multiplex PCR; TCRdb's table is partial and in-frame only. Clonal size and the V and J genes are those of that table, whereas D and trimming came from the DNA. Of over 55,000 clones in the sample, over 65% are singletons; the top ten hold under 40%. The clonotype comes from a woman in her 70s with acute or convalescent COVID-19. The genes are TRBV19 and TRBJ2-7, with 8 bases that match TRBD2. Sequenced sample: peripheral blood. This chain's CDR3 is CASSIAGGSYEQYF. The CDR3 DNA follows: TGTGCCAGTAGTATTGCGGGAGGCAGCTACGAGCAGTACTTC.